This is a list of T cell receptor beta chains from one sample in a study of technical replicates of blood from several donors. Libraries were prepared by immunoSEQ multiplex PCR; TCRdb keeps only in-frame clonotypes and omits some of them. Here the sample spans tens of thousands of clones, more than 85% being singletons. Sequenced input: T cells isolated from PBMCs. The receptors originated from a human donor in good health. Both conserved end residues are part of each CDR3. D genes are given only for firm matches. The size field is filled for only some rows; it gives once, few, many or a size class.

len,d_gene,abundance,j_gene,v_gene,CDR3aa,CDR3nt
16,.,.,TRBJ2-5,TRBV5-6,CASSLDSGGTQETQYF,TGTGCCAGCAGCTTGGACAGTGGAGGTACCCAAGAGACCCAGTACTTC
15,TRBD1,.,TRBJ2-7,TRBV5-4,CASSLGQGSSYEQYF,TGTGCCAGCAGCTTGGGACAGGGGAGCTCCTACGAGCAGTACTTC
14,TRBD1,.,TRBJ2-5,TRBV19,CASRETGGRETQYF,TGTGCCAGTAGGGAAACAGGGGGCAGGGAGACCCAGTACTTC
15,.,.,TRBJ2-4,TRBV28,CASSLPTESKNIQYF,TGTGCCAGCAGTTTACCCACAGAATCCAAAAACATTCAGTACTTC
13,.,once,TRBJ1-4,TRBV25-1,CASSERSNEKLFF,TGTGCCAGCAGTGAACGGTCTAATGAAAAACTGTTTTTT
14,TRBD1,.,TRBJ2-7,TRBV27,CASSATGGLDEQYF,TGTGCCAGCAGTGCTACAGGGGGCTTGGACGAGCAGTACTTC
15,TRBD1,once,TRBJ1-1,TRBV4-1,CASSLSGQGRTEAFF,TGCGCCAGCAGCCTATCAGGACAGGGAAGGACTGAAGCTTTCTTT
17,TRBD2,.,TRBJ2-1,TRBV9,CASSVDSGSVSYNEQFF,TGTGCCAGCAGCGTAGACAGCGGGAGTGTCTCCTACAATGAGCAGTTCTTC
15,TRBD2,.,TRBJ2-1,TRBV28,CASNILAASYNEQFF,TGTGCCAGCAATATTCTAGCGGCCTCCTACAATGAGCAGTTCTTC
15,.,.,TRBJ2-7,TRBV27,CASARRLRGSYEQYF,TGTGCCAGCGCGCGCCGGCTCCGGGGCTCCTACGAGCAGTACTTC
16,TRBD2,.,TRBJ2-2,TRBV5-4,CASSRQLAGGFVELFF,TGTGCCAGCAGCCGACAACTAGCGGGAGGATTTGTGGAGCTGTTTTTT
14,.,.,TRBJ2-5,TRBV5-1,CASSDTTLLETQYF,TGCGCCAGCAGCGATACCACCCTATTAGAGACCCAGTACTTC
11,TRBD1,.,TRBJ1-1,TRBV6-1,CASRSGGAAFF,TGTGCCAGTAGATCAGGGGGAGCAGCTTTCTTT
13,.,.,TRBJ1-1,TRBV19,CASSGIMNTEAFF,TGTGCCAGTAGTGGCATAATGAACACTGAAGCTTTCTTT
15,TRBD2,.,TRBJ2-1,TRBV7-9,CASSLGTSAYNEQFF,TGTGCCAGCAGCCTCGGGACTAGCGCATACAATGAGCAGTTCTTC
13,TRBD2,.,TRBJ2-7,TRBV10-3,CAGSAGGAYEQYF,TGTGCCGGATCAGCGGGAGGGGCCTACGAGCAGTACTTC
17,TRBD1,.,TRBJ1-4,TRBV9,CASSGGGWDSLNEKLFF,TGTGCCAGCAGCGGAGGCGGTTGGGACAGTCTTAATGAAAAACTGTTTTTT
13,TRBD1,.,TRBJ1-5,TRBV7-3,CASSTDRNQPQHF,TGTGCCAGCAGCACGGACAGGAATCAGCCCCAGCATTTT
14,TRBD2,.,TRBJ2-7,TRBV5-4,CASSFGLAVYEQYF,TGTGCCAGCAGCTTCGGACTAGCGGTATACGAGCAGTACTTC
17,TRBD1,.,TRBJ1-4,TRBV2,CASSEYSLQGAHEKLFF,TGTGCCAGCAGTGAATATAGTCTACAGGGGGCACATGAAAAACTGTTTTTT
13,.,.,TRBJ1-1,TRBV5-6,CASRTTLNTEAFF,TGTGCCAGCAGAACAACCCTGAACACTGAAGCTTTCTTT
11,.,.,TRBJ2-7,TRBV27,CASSNTYEQYF,TGTGCCAGCAGTAACACCTACGAGCAGTACTTC
12,.,.,TRBJ2-7,TRBV5-6,CASSLIQSEQYF,TGTGCCAGCAGCTTGATACAGTCCGAGCAGTACTTC
14,.,.,TRBJ2-1,TRBV19,CASSILLRGNEQFF,TGTGCCAGTAGTATACTTTTACGGGGCAATGAGCAGTTCTTC
15,TRBD1,.,TRBJ1-3,TRBV6-6,CASLKGASSGNTIYF,TGTGCCAGCCTAAAGGGGGCGAGCTCTGGAAACACCATATATTTT
14,.,.,TRBJ1-1,TRBV6-1,CATTLSAGNTEAFF,TGTGCCACGACGCTCTCAGCGGGGAACACTGAAGCTTTCTTT
14,.,.,TRBJ1-1,TRBV29-1,CSAPFSGGRPEAFF,TGCAGCGCTCCTTTCTCAGGCGGGAGGCCTGAAGCTTTCTTT
14,TRBD1,.,TRBJ2-7,TRBV5-6,CASSSDRGNYEQYF,TGTGCCAGCAGCAGCGACAGGGGTAATTACGAGCAGTACTTC
15,.,.,TRBJ2-3,TRBV7-9,CASSSRVANTDTQYF,TGTGCCAGCAGCTCCCGGGTGGCAAACACAGATACGCAGTATTTT
12,.,.,TRBJ2-7,TRBV5-4,CASGQPTSEQYF,TGTGCCAGCGGGCAGCCTACTTCCGAGCAGTACTTC
17,.,.,TRBJ2-1,TRBV7-2,CASSLVHTARKGDEQFF,TGTGCCAGCAGCTTAGTACATACGGCGCGGAAGGGGGATGAGCAGTTCTTC
16,TRBD2,.,TRBJ2-7,TRBV9,CASSVGGSGTLNEQYF,TGTGCCAGCAGCGTAGGAGGGAGCGGGACTCTAAACGAGCAGTACTTC
14,.,.,TRBJ2-2,TRBV4-1,CASSQGTNTGELFF,TGCGCCAGCAGCCAGGGGACAAACACCGGGGAGCTGTTTTTT
16,TRBD1,.,TRBJ1-5,TRBV12-5,CASGLVPTGGNQPQHF,TGTGCTAGTGGTTTGGTACCCACAGGGGGAAATCAGCCCCAGCATTTT
13,.,.,TRBJ2-3,TRBV7-9,CASSFHGTDTQYF,TGTGCCAGCAGTTTTCATGGCACAGATACGCAGTATTTT
17,TRBD2,.,TRBJ2-7,TRBV5-4,CASSLLAGGPGTYEQYF,TGTGCCAGCAGCTTGCTAGCGGGAGGGCCGGGGACCTACGAGCAGTACTTC
15,.,.,TRBJ1-4,TRBV11-2,CASSFRGQGNEKLFF,TGTGCCAGCAGCTTTAGAGGCCAGGGAAATGAAAAACTGTTTTTT
16,.,.,TRBJ2-5,TRBV19,CASSTLGHPSQETQYF,TGTGCCAGTAGTACCTTAGGACATCCTTCCCAAGAGACCCAGTACTTC
18,TRBD2,.,TRBJ2-1,TRBV25-1,CASSDRTSGRVWNNEQFF,TGTGCCAGCAGTGACAGGACTAGCGGGAGAGTCTGGAACAATGAGCAGTTCTTC
13,TRBD2,.,TRBJ2-7,TRBV5-4,CASSRGGGYEQYF,TGTGCCAGCAGCCGAGGCGGGGGGTACGAGCAGTACTTC
13,.,.,TRBJ2-7,TRBV7-8,CASSLAGIIEQYF,TGTGCCAGCAGCTTAGCCGGGATTATCGAGCAGTACTTC
15,TRBD2,.,TRBJ2-7,TRBV30,CAWSPSGSRSYEQYF,TGTGCCTGGAGTCCCAGCGGGAGTCGGTCCTACGAGCAGTACTTC
15,TRBD1,.,TRBJ1-2,TRBV5-4,CASSLAGQGNRGYTF,TGTGCCAGCAGCTTGGCGGGACAGGGGAATCGTGGCTACACCTTC
16,TRBD1,.,TRBJ1-1,TRBV4-1,CASSQSTGGLTWGAFF,TGCGCCAGCAGCCAGAGTACAGGGGGATTAACATGGGGAGCTTTCTTT
16,.,.,TRBJ2-2,TRBV5-1,CASSLGLTANTGELFF,TGCGCCAGCAGCTTGGGTTTGACAGCGAACACCGGGGAGCTGTTTTTT
11,.,.,TRBJ2-1,TRBV11-2,CASSFSYEQFF,TGTGCCAGCAGCTTTAGTTATGAGCAGTTCTTC
17,TRBD1,.,TRBJ2-1,TRBV9,CASSVGFEQGAYNEQFF,TGTGCCAGCAGCGTAGGGTTCGAACAGGGGGCCTACAATGAGCAGTTCTTC
15,TRBD1,.,TRBJ2-5,TRBV28,CASSLLQGAVETQYF,TGTGCCAGCAGTCTCCTCCAGGGGGCGGTAGAGACCCAGTACTTC
13,TRBD1,.,TRBJ1-5,TRBV28,CASRGQASQPQHF,TGTGCCAGCAGGGGACAGGCTAGTCAGCCCCAGCATTTT
12,.,few,TRBJ1-2,TRBV2,CASTTANYGYTF,TGTGCCAGCACGACAGCTAACTATGGCTACACCTTC